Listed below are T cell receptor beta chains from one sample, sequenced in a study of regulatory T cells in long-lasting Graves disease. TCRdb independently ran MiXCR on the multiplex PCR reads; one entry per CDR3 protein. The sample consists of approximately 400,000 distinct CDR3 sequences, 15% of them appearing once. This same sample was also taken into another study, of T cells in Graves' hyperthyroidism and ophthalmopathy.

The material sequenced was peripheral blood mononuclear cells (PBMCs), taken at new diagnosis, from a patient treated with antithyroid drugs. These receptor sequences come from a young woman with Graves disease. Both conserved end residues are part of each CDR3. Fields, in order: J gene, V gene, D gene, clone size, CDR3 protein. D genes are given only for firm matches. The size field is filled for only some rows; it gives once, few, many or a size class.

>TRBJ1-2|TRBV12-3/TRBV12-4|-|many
CATWEGGSNYGYTF
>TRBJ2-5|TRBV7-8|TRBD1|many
CASSYGTGVLETQYF
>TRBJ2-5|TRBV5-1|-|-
CASSNDGFRVETQYF
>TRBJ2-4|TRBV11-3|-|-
CASSPDGLAKNIQYF
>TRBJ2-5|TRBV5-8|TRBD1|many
CASSLGTGAQLETQYF
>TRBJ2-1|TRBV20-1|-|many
CSARGVSIEQFF
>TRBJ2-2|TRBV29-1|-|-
CSGARPTGELFF
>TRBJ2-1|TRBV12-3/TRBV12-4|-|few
CASSPRLVRDEQFF
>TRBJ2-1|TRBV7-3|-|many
CASSLTHSREQFF
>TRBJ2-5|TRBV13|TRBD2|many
CASSLGSWGLEREQETQYF
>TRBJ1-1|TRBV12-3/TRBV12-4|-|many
CASVSNTEAFF
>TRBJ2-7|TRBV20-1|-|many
CSARPASSYEQYF
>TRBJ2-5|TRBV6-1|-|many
CATRGETQYF
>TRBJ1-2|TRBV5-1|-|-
CASSLFSGASYGYTF
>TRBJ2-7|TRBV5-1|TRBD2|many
CASSLGLAGGRTYEQYF
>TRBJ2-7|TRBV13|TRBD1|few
CASSSPTGGTYEQYF
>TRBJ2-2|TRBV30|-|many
CAWSVLGELFF
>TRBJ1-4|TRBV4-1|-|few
CASSQERGDRNEKLFF
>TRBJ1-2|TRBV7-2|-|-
CASSLGAGTSNYGYTF
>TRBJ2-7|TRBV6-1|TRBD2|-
CASSAVAGGITYEQYF
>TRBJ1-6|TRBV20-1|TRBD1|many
CSATTGQGYNSPLHF
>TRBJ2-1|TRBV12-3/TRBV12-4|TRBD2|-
CASNPSGGPYNEQFF
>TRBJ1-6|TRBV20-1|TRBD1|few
CSASGQANSPLHF
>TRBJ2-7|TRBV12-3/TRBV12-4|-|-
CASSQRRGPIYEQYF
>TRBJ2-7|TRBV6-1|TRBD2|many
CASLAGEVSYEQYF
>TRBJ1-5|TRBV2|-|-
CASTNDTGTNQPQHF